The rows below give T cell receptor beta chains drawn from one sample of a study of control samples from healthy donors and cancer patients. The repertoire was sequenced with immunoSEQ multiplex PCR; TCRdb's copy has only in-frame clones and lacks some. The data show roughly 43,000 clones, approximately 94% seen once. The sequenced sample was blood. The receptors shown here come from a man in his 60s in good health. Each CDR3 is given with its conserved first and last residue. A D gene is named only where the DNA matches it firmly. Clone size appears in some rows only: once, few, many, or a class for an expanded clone.

V	D	size	J	length	CDR3	DNA
TRBV2	TRBD1	NA	TRBJ2-7	13	CASRGQGRHEQYF	TGTGCCAGCAGGGGACAGGGGAGGCACGAGCAGTACTTC
TRBV2	NA	once	TRBJ1-1	16	CASSESPGRGNTEAFF	TGTGCCAGCAGTGAAAGTCCGGGGCGGGGGAACACTGAAGCTTTCTTT
TRBV19	TRBD2	NA	TRBJ2-7	14	CASKRLAGEYEQYF	TGTGCCAGTAAGAGACTAGCGGGAGAGTACGAGCAGTACTTC
TRBV7-9	TRBD1	once	TRBJ2-3	17	CASSLVPGTGSTDTQYF	TGTGCCAGCAGCTTAGTACCGGGGACAGGGTCCACAGATACGCAGTATTTT
TRBV6-5	NA	NA	TRBJ2-1	15	CASSPPPGQYNEQFF	TGTGCCAGCAGCCCCCCACCGGGGCAGTACAATGAGCAGTTCTTC
TRBV29-1	TRBD1	NA	TRBJ2-5	13	CSVRTGVLETQYF	TGCAGCGTGAGGACAGGGGTGTTAGAGACCCAGTACTTC
TRBV7-9	TRBD1	NA	TRBJ1-2	16	CASSLDFTGGGLGYTF	TGTGCCAGCAGCTTAGACTTCACAGGGGGGGGCCTTGGCTACACCTTC
TRBV7-7	NA	NA	TRBJ1-4	15	CASSSAPGRNEKLFF	TGTGCTAGCAGCTCCGCCCCGGGACGGAATGAAAAACTGTTTTTT
TRBV27	NA	NA	TRBJ1-5	12	CASSQVGQPQHF	TGTGCCAGCAGTCAGGTCGGTCAGCCCCAGCATTTT
TRBV28	NA	NA	TRBJ2-7	13	CASKGPPSIEQYF	TGTGCCAGCAAGGGTCCACCGTCGATCGAGCAGTACTTC